What follows are 22 T cell receptor beta chains derived from one specimen sequenced in a study of cytomegalovirus exposure and HLA in healthy donors. In the PCR, 60 Vbeta and 13 Jbeta primers were used. The repertoire was sequenced with immunoSEQ multiplex PCR; TCRdb's copy has only in-frame clones and lacks some. The sample has 200,000 to 300,000 clones, just under 80% seen once; the top ten hold roughly 0.45%. Material for sequencing was PBMCs. The source is a boy aged 5 to 17 in good health and CMV-seronegative.

The rearrangement uses TRBV30 and TRBJ1-1; D gene uncertain. Germline CDR1 reads GTSNPN; CDR2 reads SVGIG (reference sequence). V dropped 0 bases and J dropped 0 bases, with 17 bases sitting between them. This CDR3 comprises 17 residues. CDR3 in DNA: TGTGCCTGGAGTGTGTTCGAGGCAGAAACTATGAACACTGAAGCTTTCTTT. Its protein product is CAWSVFEAETMNTEAFF.

The V and J genes are TRBV4-2 and TRBJ2-1; TRBD2 agrees at 9 bases. V lost 1 base and J lost 3; bases outside the gene matches: 19. The germline V gene encodes CDR1 LGHNA and CDR2 YNFKEQ. This CDR3 contains 21 residues. The chain's CDR3 is CASSQVPLNPRLAENYNEQFF. CDR3 DNA sequence: TGTGCCAGCAGCCAAGTACCGTTAAATCCCCGACTAGCGGAGAACTACAATGAGCAGTTCTTC.

The chain recombines TRBV30 with TRBJ2-1; the D gene is possibly TRBD1 (5 bases). Trimming removed 0 bases at V and 2 bases at J, with 11 bases between. The germline CDR1 and CDR2 sequences are GTSNPN and SVGIG (reference sequence). The CDR3 length is 15 residues. In DNA, the CDR3 is TGTGCCTGGAGTGTAAGCAGGGCTACCTACAATGAGCAGTTCTTC. Its protein is CAWSVSRATYNEQFF.

This clone was found once. This chain connects TRBV19 to TRBJ1-4; a weak D match, TRBD1 (6 bases). CDR3 length: 14 amino acids. Looked up from germline, CDR1 is LNHDA and CDR2 is SQIVND (reference sequence). V gave up 1 base and J gave up 7 bases, with 10 bases separating them. The CDR3 region is CASSIVRGGEKLFF. CDR3 nucleotides: TGTGCCAGTAGTATAGTCAGGGGCGGTGAAAAACTGTTTTTT. Looking up the rest from reference TRBV19 and TRBJ1-4 gives the full variable domain: DGGITQSPKYLFRKEGQNVTLSCEQNLNHDAMYWYRQDPGQGLRLIYYSQIVNDFQKGDIAEGYSVSREKKESFPLTVTSAQKNPTAFYLCASSIVRGGEKLFFGSGTQLSVL.

V usage is TRBV2 and J usage is TRBJ2-3; 7 nucleotides line up with TRBD1. CDR3 length equals 13 residues. Germline CDR1 is SNHLY and CDR2 is FYNNEI. Trimming at V came to 4 bases and at J to 6 bases, leaving 4 bases not matched to a gene. The CDR3 reads CASSAEQGDTQYF. The CDR3 coding sequence is TGTGCCAGCAGTGCTGAACAGGGGGATACGCAGTATTTT.

This clone appeared a few times. The chain recombines TRBV30 with TRBJ1-2; 7 positions agree with TRBD1. Germline trimming cut 3 bases from V and 4 bases from J; bases unmatched to any gene: 11. Germline-derived CDR1 and CDR2 are GTSNPN and SVGIG (reference sequence). This CDR3 is 15 amino acids long. The CDR3 region is CAWRAGRTGVYGYTF. CDR3 nucleotide sequence: TGTGCCTGGAGGGCGGGGCGAACAGGGGTCTATGGCTACACCTTC.

This clone was seen once. This chain links TRBV2 with TRBJ1-5; possible D gene TRBD1, 6 bases. Germline V gene sequence: CDR1 SNHLY, CDR2 FYNNEI. CDR3 size: 14 residues. V was clipped by 8 bases and J by 7 bases, with 18 bases between them. CDR3 sequence: CASSMGGRDQPQHF. CDR3 DNA sequence: TGTGCCAGCTCGATGGGGGGGCGCGACCAGCCCCAGCATTTT.

The chain combines TRBV6-4 with TRBJ2-6; 7 bases align to TRBD1. The germline CDR1 and CDR2 sequences are MRHNA and SNTAGT. V was clipped by 5 bases and J by 2 bases; unmatched bases: 6. This CDR3 contains 16 residues. In nucleotides, the CDR3 is TGTGCCAGCAGTCCTCTGACAGGGACTGGGGCCAACGTCCTGACTTTC. It translates to CASSPLTGTGANVLTF.

The rearrangement uses TRBV6-5 and TRBJ1-5, with TRBD1 as a possible D gene (5 bases). The CDR3 is made up of 15 amino acids. Trimming removed 4 bases at V and 0 bases at J, with 10 bases between. The germline gives CDR1 MNHEY, CDR2 SVGAGI. CDR3 loop: CASSLSQDSNQPQHF. DNA of the CDR3: TGTGCCAGCAGTTTATCACAGGATAGCAATCAGCCCCAGCATTTT.

This chain joins TRBV28 and TRBJ1-5, with no clear D. The V gene lost 2 bases and the J gene lost 3 bases, with 8 bases spanning the gap. CDR1 is MDHEN, CDR2 SYDVKM, per germline. The CDR3 loop spans 14 amino acids. CDR3 in amino acids: CASSLVQANQPQHF. The CDR3 coding sequence is TGTGCCAGCAGTTTAGTTCAGGCCAATCAGCCCCAGCATTTT.

The V call is TRBV5-1, the J call TRBJ2-5; 7 bases align to TRBD1. The closer fit of TRBJ2-7 to the DNA end suggests the J call may be wrong. CDR1 and CDR2 (germline): SGHRS, YFSETQ. The CDR3 runs 14 residues. The CDR3 DNA is TGCGCCAGCAGCAGTGGGACAGTCTCCGGCGAGCAGTACTTC. Translated: CASSSGTVSGEQYF.

This rearrangement joins TRBV29-1 to TRBJ1-1; 9 nucleotides line up with TRBD1. The CDR3 sequence is 15 residues long. The J segment lost 3 bases and the V segment lost 4 bases, leaving 9 bases of the junction unmatched. Germline V gene sequence: CDR1 SQVTM, CDR2 ANQGSEA. This CDR3 reads CSVGPGQGRDTEAFF. The CDR3 nucleotides read TGCAGCGTTGGACCGGGACAGGGTAGGGACACTGAAGCTTTCTTT.

The V gene is TRBV2, the J gene TRBJ1-2, with a tentative D call TRBD1 (6 bases). V gave up 6 bases and J gave up 4 bases, with 9 bases separating them. CDR3 length equals 12 residues. Germline V gene sequence: CDR1 SNHLY, CDR2 FYNNEI. In DNA, the CDR3 is TGTGCCAGCAGAGACAGGCCCTATGGCTACACCTTC. It yields the protein CASRDRPYGYTF.

The genes are TRBV11-3 and TRBJ2-7; TRBD2 is a possible D gene (6 bases). CDR1 and CDR2 (germline): SGHNT, YENEEA. The CDR3 consists of 13 residues. V was shortened by 4 bases and J by 6 bases, with 13 bases between the two germline ends. The CDR3 loop is CASSSEQEGEQYF. In DNA form, the CDR3 reads TGTGCCAGCAGCTCGGAACAGGAGGGCGAGCAGTACTTC.

The chain is built from TRBV5-6 and TRBJ2-7; the match to TRBD1 covers 9 bases. Per the germline V gene, CDR1 is SGHDT and CDR2 is YYEEEE. J gave up 1 base and V 2 bases, and 10 bases lay outside the gene matches. The CDR3 length is 17 residues. The CDR3 nucleotides are TGTGCCAGCAGCTTAAACCCGGGACAGGGAAATTCCTACGAGCAGTACTTC. Translated: CASSLNPGQGNSYEQYF.

Only a few counts were recorded for this clone. This chain connects TRBV29-1 to TRBJ2-1; tentatively, D is TRBD2 (6 bases). Germline loops: CDR1 SQVTM, CDR2 ANQGSEA. The ends were cut back, 6 bases at V and 0 bases at J, with 15 bases in the middle. This CDR3 region has 15 residues. In DNA form, the CDR3 reads TGCAGCGTAGGATCCAGCGGGTCCTCCTACAATGAGCAGTTCTTC. Protein sequence: CSVGSSGSSYNEQFF.

The chain employs TRBV6-5 and TRBJ1-1; no reliable D call. The germline V gene has CDR1 MNHEY and CDR2 SVGAGI. V was clipped by 6 bases and J by 8 bases, with 13 bases between them. The CDR3 consists of 12 residues. In DNA, the CDR3 is TGTGCCAGCAGCCCCCCGGGAGGGGAAGCTTTCTTT. This encodes CASSPPGGEAFF.

V gene TRBV14 combines with J gene TRBJ1-2; D is undetermined. The CDR3 loop spans 14 amino acids. Trimming left V 0 bases short and J 7 bases short, with 12 bases between. CDR1 is SGHDN and CDR2 is FVKESK in the germline V gene. As DNA, the CDR3 is TGTGCCAGCAGCCAAGATTTGCGGGATTGTGGCTACACCTTC. It specifies CASSQDLRDCGYTF.

This rearrangement joins TRBV7-2 to TRBJ1-1; D is possibly TRBD1 (6 bases). The CDR3 has 13 residues. Looked up from germline, CDR1 is SGHTA and CDR2 is FQGNSA. V lost 3 bases and J lost 4, with 9 bases in between. The CDR3 loop is CASSFRGGTEAFF. The CDR3 DNA follows: TGTGCCAGCAGCTTTAGGGGGGGCACTGAAGCTTTCTTT.

This chain connects TRBV6-5 to TRBJ2-7; D is ambiguous. This CDR3 is built from 12 residues. The V gene lost 5 bases and the J gene lost 3 bases, with 8 bases spanning the gap. The germline V gene encodes CDR1 MNHEY and CDR2 SVGAGI. DNA of the CDR3: TGTGCCAGCAGTCAGAACCTCTACGAGCAGTACTTC. It encodes CASSQNLYEQYF.

J is TRBJ2-5 and V is TRBV9; the D gene is possibly TRBD2 (5 bases). CDR1 and CDR2 (germline): SGDLS, YYNGEE. The CDR3 extends over 16 amino acids. Trimming cost V 3 bases and J 4 bases, with 19 bases left between them. This CDR3 is CASSGMASGGRETQYF. The CDR3 DNA sequence: TGTGCCAGCAGCGGAATGGCCTCCGGCGGGCGAGAGACCCAGTACTTC. The full variable domain, its missing parts supplied by reference TRBV9 and TRBJ2-5, is DSGVTQTPKHLITATGQRVTLRCSPRSGDLSVYWYQQSLDQGLQFLIQYYNGEERAKGNILERFSAQQFPDLHSELNLSSLELGDSALYFCASSGMASGGRETQYFGPGTRLLVL.

This clone was seen just once. V is TRBV5-6 and J is TRBJ1-6, with a possible D match to TRBD1 (5 bases). This CDR3 region has 14 residues. Trimming removed 7 bases from V and 10 bases from J, with 18 bases in between. Germline V gene sequence: CDR1 SGHDT, CDR2 YYEEEE. The chain's CDR3 is CASFTVGGGSPLHF. CDR3 nucleotide sequence: TGTGCCAGCTTCACGGTCGGGGGTGGCTCACCCCTCCACTTT.